Listed here is a single T cell receptor beta chain. Antigen specificity is unknown. The data derive from a study of T cells in localized non-small cell lung cancer. Regarding the study as a whole: Of the tissues analyzed, uninvolved adjacent lung showed maximal T cell clonality, greater than tumor. Sequencing, confined to only one tumor region, leaves heterogeneity possible.

The V end was cut by 8 bases, the J end by 2 bases, with 9 bases between. Per germline, CDR1 MNHEY and CDR2 SVGAGI. The CDR3 is 12 residues long. Method: immunoSEQ multiplex PCR; TCRdb's copy keeps in-frame clones and lacks some. This sample has tens of thousands of clones, with roughly 84% found just once. The receptor was isolated from a male donor aged 60 or older with stage I squamous cell lung carcinoma. Material: peripheral blood, obtained before any cancer treatment. The chain joins TRBV6-5 to TRBJ1-1; D call uncertain. The CDR3, as DNA: TGTGCCAGCCGAAAGGCAAACACTGAAGCTTTCTTT. It is translated as CASRKANTEAFF.